Following are 31 T cell receptor beta chains from one sample sequenced in a study of blood T cell repertoires in COVID-19. This table comes from immunoSEQ multiplex PCR, and its TCRdb copy is limited to in-frame clones, with some not included. The sample records around 70,000 clones, 79% being singletons. The sequenced sample was peripheral blood. The receptors come from a woman between 50 and 59 years old with acute or convalescent COVID-19.

The chain links TRBV9 to TRBJ2-2; perhaps TRBD2 as D (5 bases). The germline gives CDR1 SGDLS, CDR2 YYNGEE. V lost 2 bases to trimming and J lost 1 base, with 12 bases between them. This CDR3 has 16 residues. CDR3 region: CASSVSRGRNTGELFF. The CDR3 coding sequence is TGTGCCAGCAGCGTTTCACGGGGAAGGAACACCGGGGAGCTGTTTTTT.

The chain employs TRBV5-1 and TRBJ2-5; TRBD2 matches at 7 bases. CDR1 and CDR2 from the germline V gene are SGHRS and YFSETQ. This CDR3 spans 13 amino acids. Germline trimming cut 4 bases from V and 5 bases from J; bases unmatched to any gene: 5. CDR3: CASSSGVRETQYF. CDR3 nucleotide sequence: TGCGCCAGCAGCAGCGGGGTACGGGAGACCCAGTACTTC.

The V gene is TRBV6-5, the J gene TRBJ2-1; maybe TRBD2 (5 bases). The ends were cut back, 5 bases at V and 4 bases at J, with 15 bases in the middle. Looked up from germline, CDR1 is MNHEY and CDR2 is SVGAGI. The length of the CDR3 is 15 residues. CDR3 residues: CASSRTLSGYNEQFF. CDR3 DNA sequence: TGTGCCAGCAGTCGGACTCTAAGCGGATACAATGAGCAGTTCTTC.

The sample holds a few counts of this clone. This rearrangement joins TRBV7-8 to TRBJ1-1; weak D call: TRBD1 (6 bases). This CDR3 comprises 15 residues. Germline CDR1 and CDR2: SGHVS and FQNEAQ. Deletions cut 3 bases from V and 1 base from J, with 12 bases between. CDR3 in amino acids: CASSLRSGQNTEAFF. Written as DNA, the CDR3 is TGTGCCAGCAGCTTGCGCTCGGGACAGAACACTGAAGCTTTCTTT.

The rearrangement uses TRBV7-2 and TRBJ2-1; 8 positions match TRBD2. The germline gives CDR1 SGHTA, CDR2 FQGNSA. CDR3 length: 18 residues. V dropped 6 bases and J dropped 4; count of bases not matched to a gene: 17. The CDR3 reads CASSPQRASGYPYNEQFF. DNA of the CDR3: TGTGCCAGCAGTCCCCAGAGGGCTAGCGGGTACCCGTACAATGAGCAGTTCTTC.

V gene TRBV28 combines with J gene TRBJ1-1; 7 positions match TRBD1. The CDR3 runs 18 residues. Per the germline V gene, CDR1 is MDHEN and CDR2 is SYDVKM. With V trimmed by 6 bases and J by 1 base, 17 bases remained unmatched. In DNA form, the CDR3 reads TGTGCCAGCAGGGTTCAAGGGCAGGGGGTCATATCGAACACTGAAGCTTTCTTT. It codes for CASRVQGQGVISNTEAFF.

V usage is TRBV5-1 and J usage is TRBJ1-2; 8 bases are shared with TRBD1. The germline gives CDR1 SGHRS, CDR2 YFSETQ. This CDR3 has 14 residues. V dropped 4 bases and J dropped 7; count of bases not matched to a gene: 9. CDR3 bases: TGCGCCAGCAGCGATCAGGGGGCAGGAGGTGGCTACACCTTC. This codes for CASSDQGAGGGYTF.

This clone was seen more than once but under ten times. The chain employs TRBV6-1 and TRBJ2-3; D may be TRBD2 (6 bases). The germline V and J ends were trimmed by 2 bases and 2 bases, with 14 bases remaining between them. The V gene's germline CDR1 is MNHNS and CDR2 SASEGT. The CDR3 covers 16 residues. CDR3 region: CASSERQDYPTDTQYF. The CDR3 DNA sequence: TGTGCCAGCAGTGAACGGCAGGACTACCCCACAGATACGCAGTATTTT.

The CDR3 nucleotides are TGCAGCGTTGAAATTGGGGACAGTAACGGCTACACCTTC. This encodes CSVEIGDSNGYTF. This chain links TRBV29-1 with TRBJ1-2; 7 bases align to TRBD1. This CDR3 is 13 amino acids long. The ends lost 2 bases at V and 8 bases at J; junction bases unmatched: 8. Germline V lookup: CDR1 SQVTM, CDR2 ANQGSEA.

This chain connects TRBV6-2 or TRBV6-3 to TRBJ2-7; 8 bases align to TRBD2. There are 12 residues in the CDR3. With 4 bases clipped from V and 13 bases from J, the junction kept 9 bases outside the gene matches. The germline V gene has CDR1 MNHEY and CDR2 SVGEGT. CDR3 in amino acids: CASSSIAGSVYF. In DNA form, the CDR3 reads TGTGCCAGCAGTTCTATAGCGGGAAGTGTCTACTTC.

This clone was recorded a few times. The rearrangement uses TRBV7-2 and TRBJ1-2, with TRBD1 matching over 7 bases. J was trimmed by 8 bases and V by 5 bases; bases with no gene match: 8. The CDR3 is 13 amino acids. CDR1 SGHTA and CDR2 FQGNSA come from the germline V gene. The CDR3 DNA reads TGTGCCAGCAGCCAGGAGGGGGCGGACGGCTACACCTTC. Encoded protein: CASSQEGADGYTF.

V gene TRBV6-4 combines with J gene TRBJ1-3; tentative D call: TRBD1 (5 bases). Germline CDR1 reads MRHNA; CDR2 reads SNTAGT. Trimming removed 0 bases from V and 6 bases from J, with 15 bases in between. This CDR3 has 16 residues. Written as DNA, the CDR3 is TGTGCCAGCAGTGACTCGATAGGGGAATGTGAAAACACCATATATTTT. It is translated as CASSDSIGECENTIYF.

This chain connects TRBV18 to TRBJ1-6; D unclear. CDR1 KGHSH and CDR2 LQKENI come from the germline V gene. This CDR3 has 14 amino acids. V dropped 2 bases and J dropped 8 bases, with 10 bases sitting between them. The CDR3: CASSPSPGDSPLHF. CDR3 DNA: TGTGCCAGCTCACCAAGCCCGGGAGATTCACCCCTCCACTTT.

V usage is TRBV5-1 and J usage is TRBJ2-7; 7 nucleotides match TRBD2. The germline CDR1 and CDR2 sequences are SGHRS and YFSETQ. The CDR3 is 15 amino acids. The V gene end was trimmed by 4 bases and the J gene end by 3 bases; junction bases not matched to a gene: 10. CDR3 bases: TGCGCCAGCAGCAACGGACTAGAAAAGGACTACGAGCAGTACTTC. Encoded protein: CASSNGLEKDYEQYF.

The rearrangement uses TRBV12-3 or TRBV12-4 and TRBJ2-3; possible D gene TRBD2, 5 bases. The V end was cut by 6 bases, the J end by 2 bases, with 9 bases between. This CDR3 comprises 13 residues. CDR3: CASSPGYTDTQYF. The CDR3 nucleotides are TGTGCCAGCAGCCCGGGGTACACAGATACGCAGTATTTT.

The rearrangement uses TRBV2 and TRBJ2-1; 9 bases are a match to TRBD1. Unmatched junction bases numbered 4, after V lost 3 bases and J lost 4 bases. The CDR3 consists of 15 residues. Per the germline V gene, CDR1 is SNHLY and CDR2 is FYNNEI. In nucleotides, the CDR3 is TGTGCCAGCAGTGAGGGACAGGGAAGATACAATGAGCAGTTCTTC. As protein: CASSEGQGRYNEQFF.

V gene TRBV20-1 combines with J gene TRBJ2-3; 13 nucleotides match TRBD2. CDR1 is DFQATT, CDR2 SNEGSKA, per germline (reference sequence). The CDR3 loop spans 15 amino acids. V shed 3 bases, J shed 6 bases, and the junction held 6 bases outside the gene matches. CDR3 sequence (DNA): TGCAGTGCTAGTCAAGGACTAGCGGGAGATGATACGCAGTATTTT. It codes for CSASQGLAGDDTQYF.

In this sample, this clone turned up once. V gene TRBV7-2 combines with J gene TRBJ1-6, with D possibly TRBD1 on 5 matching bases. Trimming shortened V by 5 bases and J by 1 base, and 6 bases separated the two germline ends. Per germline, CDR1 SGHTA and CDR2 FQGNSA. This CDR3 region has 14 residues. CDR3 nucleotide sequence: TGTGCCAGCAGCCGGGGGTCCTATAATTCACCCCTCCACTTT. Its protein is CASSRGSYNSPLHF.

The rearrangement uses TRBV15 and TRBJ1-2; TRBD1 agrees at 10 bases. Trimming cost V 0 bases and J 4 bases; bases outside gene matches: 11. The CDR3 runs 18 residues. Germline CDR1 is LNHNV and CDR2 is YYDKDF (reference sequence). CDR3 in amino acids: CATSRDLRLTGGSYGYTF. In DNA, the CDR3 is TGTGCCACCAGCAGAGATCTGAGGTTGACAGGGGGCTCCTATGGCTACACCTTC.

This chain uses TRBV18 with TRBJ2-4, with 12 bases lining up with TRBD1. This CDR3 contains 14 residues. CDR1 is KGHSH and CDR2 is LQKENI in the germline V gene. V lost 3 bases to trimming and J lost 10 bases; unmatched junction nucleotides: 4. CDR3: CASSPQGQGAIQYF. The CDR3 DNA reads as TGTGCCAGCTCACCTCAGGGACAGGGGGCGATTCAGTACTTC.

This chain uses TRBV28 with TRBJ1-6; D might be TRBD1 (5 bases). The germline gives CDR1 MDHEN, CDR2 SYDVKM. Trimming left V 5 bases short and J 8 bases short, with 13 bases between. CDR3 length equals 14 residues. In DNA form, the CDR3 reads TGTGCCAGCAGTCCGGCTACAGGATATTCACCCCTCCACTTT. It encodes CASSPATGYSPLHF.

This chain uses TRBV2 with TRBJ1-3, with D hard to call. Germline lookup yields CDR1 SNHLY and CDR2 FYNNEI. Trimming stripped 3 bases from V and 3 bases from J, with 15 bases between. The CDR3 is 16 amino acids. The CDR3 here is CASSDGLPSGGNTIYF. The CDR3 DNA is TGTGCCAGCAGTGACGGCTTGCCATCGGGTGGAAACACCATATATTTT.

V is TRBV6-5 and J is TRBJ1-3; 9 nucleotides line up with TRBD1. The CDR3 loop spans 14 amino acids. The J segment lost 2 bases and the V segment lost 6 bases, leaving 2 bases of the junction unmatched. Germline CDR1 is MNHEY and CDR2 is SVGAGI. This CDR3 reads CASSTGGTGNTIYF. CDR3 nucleotide sequence: TGTGCCAGCAGCACAGGGGGCACTGGAAACACCATATATTTT.

This clone was picked up a small number of times. The genes are TRBV5-1 and TRBJ1-1, with 7 bases identical to TRBD1. Germline V CDR1 and CDR2: SGHRS, YFSETQ. The V gene end was trimmed by 7 bases and the J gene end by 0 bases; junction bases not matched to a gene: 3. The CDR3 has 13 amino acids. CDR3 in amino acids: CASRDSMNTEAFF. As DNA, the CDR3 is TGCGCCAGCCGGGACAGTATGAACACTGAAGCTTTCTTT.

J is TRBJ2-1 and V is TRBV20-1; D is unresolved. V lost 3 bases and J 2 bases, leaving 11 bases between the germline ends. This CDR3 contains 14 residues. Per the germline V gene, CDR1 is DFQATT and CDR2 is SNEGSKA (reference sequence). In DNA form, the CDR3 reads TGCAGTGCTAGTGGCCAGGAAACCTACAATGAGCAGTTCTTC. Its translation is CSASGQETYNEQFF.

The sample holds many counts of this clone. The V and J genes are TRBV10-1 and TRBJ1-1; D not certain. Per the germline V gene, CDR1 is WNHNN and CDR2 is SYGVQD (reference sequence). V gave up 5 bases and J gave up 11 bases, with 24 bases separating them. CDR3 length: 15 amino acids. The CDR3 DNA sequence: TGCGCCAGCAGTCGGGAGGATAGGACCGAAGGGTCGGCTTTCTTT. Its translation: CASSREDRTEGSAFF.

V is TRBV19 and J is TRBJ2-3, with 7 bases that match TRBD1. From germline, CDR1 is LNHDA and CDR2 SQIVND (reference sequence). This CDR3 is built from 17 residues. V was pared by 5 bases and J by 1 base, with 12 bases of the junction left unmatched. CDR3: CASSSADRQGRTDTQYF. The CDR3 DNA reads TGTGCCAGTAGTTCGGCTGATAGACAGGGTCGCACAGATACGCAGTATTTT.

The V call is TRBV19, the J call TRBJ1-2; 7 bases line up with TRBD1. CDR1 is LNHDA and CDR2 is SQIVND in the germline V gene (reference sequence). With 7 bases clipped from V and 5 bases from J, the junction kept 10 bases outside the gene matches. The CDR3 covers 14 residues. The CDR3 bases are TGTGCCAGTAAAGGACAGGCCAGTTGGTATGGCTACACCTTC. Its translation is CASKGQASWYGYTF.

V and J are TRBV6-5 and TRBJ1-1; D is uncertain. The length of the CDR3 is 13 residues. The ends were cut back, 8 bases at V and 8 bases at J, with 18 bases in the middle. Germline CDR1 reads MNHEY; CDR2 reads SVGAGI. The chain's CDR3 is CASGGPMGLEAFF. CDR3 DNA sequence: TGTGCCAGCGGAGGTCCTATGGGCCTCGAAGCTTTCTTT.

This chain connects TRBV3-1 (or the pseudogene TRBV3-2) to TRBJ1-2; D is ambiguous. Trimming pared 5 bases from V and 3 bases from J, leaving 19 bases between. The V gene's germline CDR1 is LGHDT and CDR2 YNNKEL (reference sequence). CDR3 length: 16 residues. In nucleotides, the CDR3 is TGTGCCAGCAGCGAAACCTCAGGAACCCTATACTATGGCTACACCTTC. Translating it yields CASSETSGTLYYGYTF.

The table lists this clone with a count of one. This same CDR3 is encoded by further DNA sequences in the sample. The chain carries TRBV28 and TRBJ1-1; 9 bases fit TRBD1. The germline V gene encodes CDR1 MDHEN and CDR2 SYDVKM. V lost 3 bases, J lost 5 bases, and 1 base stayed unmatched. The CDR3 loop spans 13 amino acids. This chain's CDR3 is CASSLTGGTEAFF. The CDR3 DNA follows: TGTGCCAGCAGTTTGACAGGGGGTACTGAAGCTTTCTTT.